Listed below are T cell receptor beta chains from one sample, sequenced in a study of blood T cell repertoires in COVID-19. Sequenced by immunoSEQ multiplex PCR; TCRdb stores in-frame clones only, minus some. Here the sample spans nearly 100,000 clones, approximately 82% being singletons. The sample taken for sequencing was peripheral blood. These receptor sequences come from a man in his 70s with acute or convalescent COVID-19. CDR3s include the opening cysteine and the closing phenylalanine or tryptophan. A D gene is named only where the DNA matches it firmly. A row's size may be missing; if present it is once, few, many or a size class.

v_call: TRBV7-2
cdr3_length: 13
d_call: TRBD1
clone_size: NA
j_call: TRBJ2-7
cdr3_aa: CASSLAPGQGSYF
cdr3_nt: TGTGCCAGCAGCTTAGCCCCGGGACAGGGCAGTTACTTC

v_call: TRBV28
cdr3_length: 16
d_call: TRBD1
clone_size: NA
j_call: TRBJ2-3
cdr3_aa: CASSSTGDYGTDTQYF
cdr3_nt: TGTGCCAGCAGTTCGACAGGGGATTATGGCACAGATACGCAGTATTTT

v_call: TRBV7-2
cdr3_length: 16
d_call: NA
clone_size: NA
j_call: TRBJ1-2
cdr3_aa: CASSFLGVGAGSGYTF
cdr3_nt: TGTGCCAGCAGCTTCCTGGGTGTGGGGGCTGGAAGTGGCTACACCTTC

v_call: TRBV3-1/TRBV3-2
cdr3_length: 15
d_call: NA
clone_size: once
j_call: TRBJ2-7
cdr3_aa: CASSTTRGGLDEQYF
cdr3_nt: TGTGCCAGCAGTACCACGAGGGGGGGCCTTGACGAGCAGTACTTC

v_call: TRBV5-5
cdr3_length: 15
d_call: NA
clone_size: NA
j_call: TRBJ2-3
cdr3_aa: CASSLLARAADTQYF
cdr3_nt: TGTGCCAGCAGCCTTCTGGCCAGGGCTGCAGATACGCAGTATTTT

v_call: TRBV27
cdr3_length: 13
d_call: NA
clone_size: NA
j_call: TRBJ1-2
cdr3_aa: CASRLGLKDGYTF
cdr3_nt: TGTGCCAGCAGGTTGGGACTCAAGGATGGCTACACCTTC

v_call: TRBV5-1
cdr3_length: 14
d_call: TRBD1
clone_size: once
j_call: TRBJ2-7
cdr3_aa: CASSLGDRDDEQYF
cdr3_nt: TGCGCCAGCAGCTTGGGGGACAGGGACGACGAGCAGTACTTC

v_call: TRBV7-2
cdr3_length: 16
d_call: NA
clone_size: NA
j_call: TRBJ2-1
cdr3_aa: CASSLGRQGQYNEQFF
cdr3_nt: TGTGCCAGCAGCTTAGGTAGGCAGGGCCAATACAATGAGCAGTTCTTC

v_call: TRBV11-2
cdr3_length: 15
d_call: NA
clone_size: NA
j_call: TRBJ2-1
cdr3_aa: CASSPLLSSYNEQFF
cdr3_nt: TGTGCCAGCAGCCCACTCCTTAGCTCCTACAATGAGCAGTTCTTC

v_call: TRBV7-6
cdr3_length: 14
d_call: NA
clone_size: NA
j_call: TRBJ2-5
cdr3_aa: CASSLSVARETQYF
cdr3_nt: TGTGCCAGCAGCTTATCTGTAGCCCGAGAGACCCAGTACTTC

v_call: TRBV3-1/TRBV3-2
cdr3_length: 14
d_call: TRBD1
clone_size: NA
j_call: TRBJ1-1
cdr3_aa: CASSPGDRDTEAFF
cdr3_nt: TGTGCCAGCAGCCCAGGGGACAGGGACACTGAAGCTTTCTTT

v_call: TRBV5-1
cdr3_length: 14
d_call: NA
clone_size: NA
j_call: TRBJ2-1
cdr3_aa: CASSLEGQRDEQFF
cdr3_nt: TGCGCCAGCAGCTTGGAGGGGCAGCGGGATGAGCAGTTCTTC

v_call: TRBV30
cdr3_length: 13
d_call: NA
clone_size: NA
j_call: TRBJ1-1
cdr3_aa: CAWSDRPNTEAFF
cdr3_nt: TGTGCCTGGAGTGACAGACCAAACACTGAAGCTTTCTTT

v_call: TRBV28
cdr3_length: 15
d_call: NA
clone_size: once
j_call: TRBJ1-1
cdr3_aa: CASSLYGLRGTEAFF
cdr3_nt: TGTGCCAGCAGTTTATATGGACTTCGGGGCACTGAAGCTTTCTTT

v_call: TRBV10-3
cdr3_length: 16
d_call: NA
clone_size: NA
j_call: TRBJ1-2
cdr3_aa: CAISAFGGERDYGYTF
cdr3_nt: TGTGCCATCAGCGCCTTTGGGGGGGAGAGAGACTATGGCTACACCTTC

v_call: TRBV18
cdr3_length: 14
d_call: NA
clone_size: NA
j_call: TRBJ2-7
cdr3_aa: CASSRTALSYEQYF
cdr3_nt: TGTGCCAGCTCACGGACAGCCCTCTCCTACGAGCAGTACTTC

v_call: TRBV7-9
cdr3_length: 14
d_call: NA
clone_size: NA
j_call: TRBJ2-2
cdr3_aa: CASSLGQNTGELFF
cdr3_nt: TGTGCCAGCAGCTTGGGACAGAACACCGGGGAGCTGTTTTTT

v_call: TRBV14
cdr3_length: 19
d_call: TRBD2
clone_size: NA
j_call: TRBJ2-3
cdr3_aa: CASSQSQGLAGARTDTQYF
cdr3_nt: TGTGCCAGCAGCCAATCGCAGGGACTAGCGGGGGCCCGCACAGATACGCAGTATTTT

v_call: TRBV16
cdr3_length: 16
d_call: NA
clone_size: NA
j_call: TRBJ1-4
cdr3_aa: CASSLSQGNVYEKLFF
cdr3_nt: TGTGCCAGCAGCCTGTCCCAGGGTAACGTTTACGAAAAACTGTTTTTT

v_call: TRBV30
cdr3_length: 16
d_call: TRBD1
clone_size: NA
j_call: TRBJ1-4
cdr3_aa: CAWSAQLSRGREKLFF
cdr3_nt: TGTGCCTGGAGTGCTCAATTAAGTAGGGGGCGAGAAAAACTGTTTTTT

v_call: TRBV5-1
cdr3_length: 15
d_call: NA
clone_size: NA
j_call: TRBJ1-1
cdr3_aa: CASSSMGGVGPEAFF
cdr3_nt: TGCGCCAGCAGCTCAATGGGCGGGGTGGGGCCTGAAGCTTTCTTT

v_call: TRBV27
cdr3_length: 17
d_call: TRBD2
clone_size: NA
j_call: TRBJ2-7
cdr3_aa: CATTSSGLAGDHYEQYF
cdr3_nt: TGTGCCACCACTTCCTCTGGACTAGCGGGAGACCACTACGAGCAGTACTTC

v_call: TRBV5-4
cdr3_length: 14
d_call: TRBD1
clone_size: NA
j_call: TRBJ1-1
cdr3_aa: CASSMGQGNTEAFF
cdr3_nt: TGTGCCAGCAGCATGGGACAGGGGAACACTGAAGCTTTCTTT

v_call: TRBV3-1/TRBV3-2
cdr3_length: 13
d_call: NA
clone_size: NA
j_call: TRBJ1-3
cdr3_aa: CASSQSSGNTIYF
cdr3_nt: TGTGCCAGCAGCCAATCTTCTGGAAACACCATATATTTT

v_call: TRBV6-6
cdr3_length: 13
d_call: TRBD1
clone_size: NA
j_call: TRBJ1-2
cdr3_aa: CASNGQGTDGYTF
cdr3_nt: TGTGCCAGCAACGGACAGGGGACGGATGGCTACACCTTC

v_call: TRBV9
cdr3_length: 14
d_call: TRBD1
clone_size: NA
j_call: TRBJ1-4
cdr3_aa: CASSRGQGAEKLFF
cdr3_nt: TGTGCCAGCAGCCGGGGACAGGGGGCTGAAAAACTGTTTTTT

v_call: TRBV11-2
cdr3_length: 13
d_call: NA
clone_size: NA
j_call: TRBJ1-2
cdr3_aa: CASSLAGNYGYTF
cdr3_nt: TGTGCCAGCAGCTTAGCCGGGAACTATGGCTACACCTTC

v_call: TRBV5-4
cdr3_length: 15
d_call: NA
clone_size: NA
j_call: TRBJ2-1
cdr3_aa: CASSFQRSSYNEQFF
cdr3_nt: TGTGCCAGCAGCTTCCAGCGTAGCTCCTACAATGAGCAGTTCTTC

v_call: TRBV4-3
cdr3_length: 13
d_call: NA
clone_size: NA
j_call: TRBJ2-1
cdr3_aa: CASSQDLAESQFF
cdr3_nt: TGCGCCAGCAGCCAAGATCTCGCGGAGTCGCAGTTCTTC

v_call: TRBV5-5
cdr3_length: 15
d_call: TRBD1
clone_size: NA
j_call: TRBJ1-2
cdr3_aa: CASSPSGTGTVGYTF
cdr3_nt: TGTGCCAGCAGCCCCTCCGGGACAGGGACCGTTGGCTACACCTTC

v_call: TRBV7-8
cdr3_length: 19
d_call: TRBD1
clone_size: NA
j_call: TRBJ2-6
cdr3_aa: CASSLDRQGAGSGANVLTF
cdr3_nt: TGTGCCAGCAGCTTAGATCGACAGGGGGCCGGTTCTGGGGCCAACGTCCTGACTTTC

v_call: TRBV7-2
cdr3_length: 16
d_call: TRBD1
clone_size: NA
j_call: TRBJ1-4
cdr3_aa: CASSPYGQGSNEKLFF
cdr3_nt: TGTGCCAGCAGCCCATACGGACAGGGGTCAAATGAAAAACTGTTTTTT

v_call: TRBV30
cdr3_length: 15
d_call: TRBD1
clone_size: NA
j_call: TRBJ1-4
cdr3_aa: CAWRHNQGANEKLFF
cdr3_nt: TGTGCCTGGAGGCATAATCAGGGGGCTAATGAAAAACTGTTTTTT

v_call: TRBV6-2/TRBV6-3
cdr3_length: 14
d_call: NA
clone_size: NA
j_call: TRBJ2-5
cdr3_aa: CASSYLGGQETQYF
cdr3_nt: TGTGCCAGCAGTTACTTGGGGGGCCAAGAGACCCAGTACTTC

v_call: TRBV11-2
cdr3_length: 14
d_call: TRBD2
clone_size: NA
j_call: TRBJ2-7
cdr3_aa: CASSFVGGDWEQYF
cdr3_nt: TGTGCCAGCAGCTTCGTCGGGGGGGATTGGGAGCAGTACTTC

v_call: TRBV3-1/TRBV3-2
cdr3_length: 12
d_call: NA
clone_size: NA
j_call: TRBJ1-1
cdr3_aa: CASSTQGTEAFF
cdr3_nt: TGTGCCAGCAGCACCCAGGGAACTGAAGCTTTCTTT

v_call: TRBV29-1
cdr3_length: 16
d_call: TRBD1
clone_size: NA
j_call: TRBJ2-7
cdr3_aa: CSVEGGRQGDPYEQYF
cdr3_nt: TGCAGCGTTGAAGGGGGCCGACAGGGGGATCCCTACGAGCAGTACTTC

v_call: TRBV20-1
cdr3_length: 16
d_call: TRBD2
clone_size: NA
j_call: TRBJ2-7
cdr3_aa: CSASRLAGAIRLEQYF
cdr3_nt: TGCAGTGCTAGTCGGCTAGCGGGAGCCATTCGGCTCGAGCAGTACTTC

v_call: TRBV7-2
cdr3_length: 17
d_call: TRBD1
clone_size: NA
j_call: TRBJ1-4
cdr3_aa: CASSLAGRTGGNEKLFF
cdr3_nt: TGTGCCAGCAGCTTAGCGGGGAGGACAGGGGGCAATGAAAAACTGTTTTTT

v_call: TRBV11-2
cdr3_length: 11
d_call: NA
clone_size: NA
j_call: TRBJ1-1
cdr3_aa: CASSLDSEAFF
cdr3_nt: TGTGCCAGCAGCTTAGACAGTGAAGCTTTCTTT

v_call: TRBV10-3
cdr3_length: 16
d_call: TRBD1
clone_size: NA
j_call: TRBJ2-1
cdr3_aa: CAIGSETGGKTNEQFF
cdr3_nt: TGTGCCATCGGGTCCGAAACAGGGGGCAAGACCAATGAGCAGTTCTTC

v_call: TRBV4-1
cdr3_length: 12
d_call: NA
clone_size: NA
j_call: TRBJ2-2
cdr3_aa: CASSQGLGELFF
cdr3_nt: TGCGCCAGCAGCCAGGGGCTCGGGGAGCTGTTTTTT

v_call: TRBV19
cdr3_length: 16
d_call: TRBD1
clone_size: NA
j_call: TRBJ2-5
cdr3_aa: CASSPRTGSVEETQYF
cdr3_nt: TGTGCCAGTAGTCCTCGGACAGGGTCGGTAGAAGAGACCCAGTACTTC

v_call: TRBV7-2
cdr3_length: 15
d_call: NA
clone_size: NA
j_call: TRBJ2-7
cdr3_aa: CASSSRPQGLGEQYF
cdr3_nt: TGTGCCAGCAGCTCAAGGCCCCAGGGGCTTGGGGAGCAGTACTTC

v_call: TRBV6-4
cdr3_length: 14
d_call: NA
clone_size: NA
j_call: TRBJ2-2
cdr3_aa: CASSVSDSAGELFF
cdr3_nt: TGTGCCAGCAGTGTCAGTGATTCCGCCGGGGAGCTGTTTTTT

v_call: TRBV4-2
cdr3_length: 15
d_call: NA
clone_size: NA
j_call: TRBJ1-5
cdr3_aa: CASSQDTQENQPQHF
cdr3_nt: TGTGCCAGCAGCCAAGATACCCAGGAAAATCAGCCCCAGCATTTT

v_call: TRBV5-4
cdr3_length: 15
d_call: TRBD2
clone_size: once
j_call: TRBJ2-5
cdr3_aa: CASSSLQLAGETQYF
cdr3_nt: TGTGCCAGCAGCTCCTTACAACTAGCGGGGGAGACCCAGTACTTC

v_call: TRBV18
cdr3_length: 14
d_call: NA
clone_size: once
j_call: TRBJ1-5
cdr3_aa: CASSQQVSNQPQHF
cdr3_nt: TGTGCCAGCTCCCAGCAGGTTAGCAATCAGCCCCAGCATTTT

v_call: TRBV29-1
cdr3_length: 14
d_call: TRBD1
clone_size: NA
j_call: TRBJ1-6
cdr3_aa: CSVKIGTDHSPLHF
cdr3_nt: TGCAGCGTTAAAATTGGGACAGACCATTCACCCCTCCACTTT

v_call: TRBV7-3
cdr3_length: 15
d_call: TRBD1
clone_size: NA
j_call: TRBJ2-3
cdr3_aa: CASSRGTGGLDTQYF
cdr3_nt: TGTGCCAGCAGCCGAGGGACAGGGGGCTTAGATACGCAGTATTTT

v_call: TRBV28
cdr3_length: 15
d_call: TRBD1
clone_size: NA
j_call: TRBJ1-2
cdr3_aa: CASSLGDREAYGYTF
cdr3_nt: TGTGCCAGCAGTTTGGGGGACAGAGAGGCGTATGGCTACACCTTC

v_call: TRBV7-9
cdr3_length: 16
d_call: TRBD1
clone_size: few
j_call: TRBJ1-1
cdr3_aa: CASRSTGAALNTEAFF
cdr3_nt: TGTGCCAGCAGATCGACAGGGGCAGCCTTGAACACTGAAGCTTTCTTT